This TCR beta chain was sequenced in a study of T cells expressing NK-cell markers (dated by TCRdb to about 2020). Concerning the study at large: Eight or nine donors provided sorted CD3+CD56+NKG2C+, CD3+CD56+NKG2C- and CD3+CD56-NKG2C+ T-cell subsets, whose TCR beta-chain repertoires were profiled. Of the eight sequenced donors, seven were found to be HCMV-seropositive and one was found to be HCMV-seronegative. The eight sequenced donors were randomly selected healthy volunteers, three men and five women. Libraries were sequenced as 2 x 150 bp reads on Illumina HiSeq 2000/2500, MiSeq or NextSeq. Broader findings and caveats from the paper: In over five donors, the dominant CD3+CD56+NKG2C+ clonotypes were among the top 10 CD8+ clonotypes and accounted for about 1.0-7.5% of CD8+ T cells. Those dominant clonotypes were again the most abundant among CD3+CD56-NKG2C+ cells in a few donors, at roughly 25-65%. Whether the expanded NKG2C-expressing T cell clones were specific for HCMV antigens remained unclear.

Reading from cysteine to phenylalanine, the CDR3 counts 14 amino acids. DNA for this receptor is not on file. In the germline V gene, CDR1 corresponds to SGHTA and CDR2 to FQGNSA. Sequencing relied on an Illumina HiSeq 2000. TCR beta cDNA libraries were prepared using 5'RACE template switching, which introduced a universal primer site and unique molecular identifiers. Synthesis of cDNA was primed from the TCR beta constant segment and was followed by two consecutive PCR amplification steps. The original pipeline was this. MIGEC was used to demultiplex reads and group reads by UMI, and MiTCR was used to assemble and quantify clonotypes. To exclude erroneous sequences, only TCR cDNA sequences supported by at least two reads were retained. The tcR package was used for downstream repertoire analysis, and clonotypes were matched across fractions by CDR3 nucleotide sequence plus V segment. VDJmatch was used to annotate antigen specificity against VDJdb, with one amino acid substitution in CDR3 allowed. TCRdb reprocessed the reads and lists each CDR3 protein sequence as a single entry, with no DNA. Clone size and V and J calls follow TCRdb, not the original study. The table kept for this sample lists roughly 180,000 distinct CDR3 sequences. The leading ten clones occupy around 20% of the sample.

As concerns this clonotype: No antigen is known for it.

To determine HCMV serostatus, a commercial ELISA kit was used to detect HCMV-specific IgG in serum. Ficoll density gradient centrifugation was used to isolate peripheral blood mononuclear cells from blood. This TCR was recovered from a man aged 18 to 69 in good health. Sequencing input: blood T cells: a sorted CD56 or NKG2C T cell subset, CD4+ or CD8+ T cells, or bulk PBMC T cells (not recorded which). The V and J segments used are TRBV7-2 and TRBJ1-1. The CDR3 reads CASSLAPRVEEAFF. The CDR3 plus the reference TRBV7-2 and TRBJ1-1 genes for the other parts give the full variable domain: GAGVSQSPSNKVTEKGKDVELRCDPISGHTALYWYRQSLGQGLEFLIYFQGNSAPDKSGLPSDRFSAERTGGSVSTLTIQRTQQEDSAVYLCASSLAPRVEEAFFGQGTRLTVV.